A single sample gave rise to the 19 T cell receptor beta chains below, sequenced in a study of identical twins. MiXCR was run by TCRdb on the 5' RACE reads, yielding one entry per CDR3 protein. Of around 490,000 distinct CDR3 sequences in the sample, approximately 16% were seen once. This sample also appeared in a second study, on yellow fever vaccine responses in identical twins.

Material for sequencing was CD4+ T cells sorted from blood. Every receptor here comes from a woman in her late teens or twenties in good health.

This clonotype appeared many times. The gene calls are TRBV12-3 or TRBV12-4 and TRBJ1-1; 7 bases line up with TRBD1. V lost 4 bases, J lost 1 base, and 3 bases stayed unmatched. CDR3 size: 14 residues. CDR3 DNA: TGTGCCAGCAGTTCCGGGACAGCGAACACTGAAGCTTTCTTT. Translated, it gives CASSSGTANTEAFF.

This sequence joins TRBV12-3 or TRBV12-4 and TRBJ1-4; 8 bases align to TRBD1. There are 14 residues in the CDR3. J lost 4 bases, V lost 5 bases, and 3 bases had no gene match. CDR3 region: CASSTQGGNEKLFF. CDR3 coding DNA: TGTGCCAGCAGTACACAGGGGGGTAATGAAAAACTGTTTTTT.

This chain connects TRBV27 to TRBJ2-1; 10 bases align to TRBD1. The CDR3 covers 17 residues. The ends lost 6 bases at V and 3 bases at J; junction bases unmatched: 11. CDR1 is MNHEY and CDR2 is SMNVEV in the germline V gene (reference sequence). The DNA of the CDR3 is TGTGCCAGCAGCCATAAGACCGGGACAGGGGACTACAATGAGCAGTTCTTC. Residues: CASSHKTGTGDYNEQFF.

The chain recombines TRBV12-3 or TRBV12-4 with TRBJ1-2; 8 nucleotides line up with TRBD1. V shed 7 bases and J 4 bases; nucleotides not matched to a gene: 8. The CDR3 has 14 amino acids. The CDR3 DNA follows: TGTGCCAGCACCGGACAGGGTTCGTTCTATGGCTACACCTTC. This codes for CASTGQGSFYGYTF.

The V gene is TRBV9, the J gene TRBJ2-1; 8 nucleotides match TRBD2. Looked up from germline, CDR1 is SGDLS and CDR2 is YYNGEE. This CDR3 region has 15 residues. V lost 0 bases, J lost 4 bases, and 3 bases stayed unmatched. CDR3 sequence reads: CASSVGVAGYNEQFF. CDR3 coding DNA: TGTGCCAGCAGCGTAGGGGTAGCGGGATACAATGAGCAGTTCTTC.

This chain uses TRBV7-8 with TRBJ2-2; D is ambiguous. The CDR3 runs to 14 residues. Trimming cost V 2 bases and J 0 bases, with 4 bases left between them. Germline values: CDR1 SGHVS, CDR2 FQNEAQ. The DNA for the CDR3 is TGTGCCAGCAGCTTAATGACGAACACCGGGGAGCTGTTTTTT. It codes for CASSLMTNTGELFF.

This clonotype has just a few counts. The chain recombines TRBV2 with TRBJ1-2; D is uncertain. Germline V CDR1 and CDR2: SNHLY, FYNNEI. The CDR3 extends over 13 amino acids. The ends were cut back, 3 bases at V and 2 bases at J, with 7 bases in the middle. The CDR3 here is CASSDRLNYGYTF. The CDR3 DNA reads TGTGCCAGCAGTGACCGCTTAAACTATGGCTACACCTTC.

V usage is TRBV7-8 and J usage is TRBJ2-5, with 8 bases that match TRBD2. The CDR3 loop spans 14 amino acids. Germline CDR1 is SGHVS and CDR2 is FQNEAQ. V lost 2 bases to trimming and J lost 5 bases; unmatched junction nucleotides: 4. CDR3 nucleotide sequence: TGTGCCAGCAGCTTATATGGACTAGCTGAGACCCAGTACTTC. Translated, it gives CASSLYGLAETQYF.

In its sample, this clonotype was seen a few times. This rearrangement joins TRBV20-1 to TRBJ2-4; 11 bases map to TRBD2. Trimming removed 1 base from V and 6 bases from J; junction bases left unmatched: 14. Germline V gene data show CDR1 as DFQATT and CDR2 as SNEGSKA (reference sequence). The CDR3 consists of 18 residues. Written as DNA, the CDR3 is TGCAGTGCTAGAGGGGGGCTAGCGGGAGGTCCCCTCCTAAACATTCAGTACTTC. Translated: CSARGGLAGGPLLNIQYF.

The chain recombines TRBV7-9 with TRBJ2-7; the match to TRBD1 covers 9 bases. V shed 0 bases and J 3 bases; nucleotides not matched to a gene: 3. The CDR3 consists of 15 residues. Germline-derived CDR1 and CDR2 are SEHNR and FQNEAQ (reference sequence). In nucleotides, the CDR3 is TGTGCCAGCAGCTTAGCTCGGGACAGGGACTACGAGCAGTACGTC. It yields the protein CASSLARDRDYEQYV.

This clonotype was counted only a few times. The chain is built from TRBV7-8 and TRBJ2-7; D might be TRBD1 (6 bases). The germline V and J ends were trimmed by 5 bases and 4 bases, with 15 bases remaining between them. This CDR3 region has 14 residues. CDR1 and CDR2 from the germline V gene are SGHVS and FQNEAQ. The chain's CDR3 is CASSPLPGTYEQYF. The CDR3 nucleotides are TGTGCCAGCAGCCCCCTCCCCGGGACATACGAGCAGTACTTC.

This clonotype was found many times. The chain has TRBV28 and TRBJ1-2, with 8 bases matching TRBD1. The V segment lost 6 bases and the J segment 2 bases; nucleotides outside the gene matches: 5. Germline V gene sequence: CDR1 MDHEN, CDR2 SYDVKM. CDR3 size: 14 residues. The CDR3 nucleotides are TGTGCCAGCAGCCCCGGACAGGGAAACTATGGCTACACCTTC. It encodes CASSPGQGNYGYTF.

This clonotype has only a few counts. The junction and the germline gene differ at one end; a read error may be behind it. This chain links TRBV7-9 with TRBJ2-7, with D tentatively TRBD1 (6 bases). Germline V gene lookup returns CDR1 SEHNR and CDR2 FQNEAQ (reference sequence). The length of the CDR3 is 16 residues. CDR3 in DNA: TGTGCCAGCAGCCAATCTACCCGGGACATCCTTTACGTGCAGTACTTC. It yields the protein CASSQSTRDILYVQYF. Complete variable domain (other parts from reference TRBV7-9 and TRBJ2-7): DTGVSQNPRHKITKRGQNVTFRCDPISEHNRLYWYRQTLGQGPEFLTYFQNEAQLEKSRLLSDRFSAERPKGSFSTLEIQRTEQGDSAMYLCASSQSTRDILYVQYFGPGTRLTVT.

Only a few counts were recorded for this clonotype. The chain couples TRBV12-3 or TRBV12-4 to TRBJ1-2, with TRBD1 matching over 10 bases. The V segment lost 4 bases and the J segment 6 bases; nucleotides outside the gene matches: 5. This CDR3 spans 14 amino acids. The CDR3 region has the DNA TGTGCCAGCAGTTCCCCGACAGGGGGCGATGGCTACACCTTC. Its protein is CASSSPTGGDGYTF.

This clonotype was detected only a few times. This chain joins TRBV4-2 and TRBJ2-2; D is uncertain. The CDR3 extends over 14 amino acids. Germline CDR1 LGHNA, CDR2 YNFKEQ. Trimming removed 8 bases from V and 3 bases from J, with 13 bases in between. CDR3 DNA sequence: TGTGCCAGCCGCCTCTTATCCGACACCGGGGAGCTGTTTTTT. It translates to CASRLLSDTGELFF.

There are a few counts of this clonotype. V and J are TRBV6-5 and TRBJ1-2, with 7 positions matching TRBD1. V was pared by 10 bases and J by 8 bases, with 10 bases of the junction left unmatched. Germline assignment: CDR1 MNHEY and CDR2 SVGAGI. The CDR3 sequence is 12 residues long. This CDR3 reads CAIFDRVDGYTF. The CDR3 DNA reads TGTGCCATCTTTGACAGGGTGGACGGCTACACCTTC.

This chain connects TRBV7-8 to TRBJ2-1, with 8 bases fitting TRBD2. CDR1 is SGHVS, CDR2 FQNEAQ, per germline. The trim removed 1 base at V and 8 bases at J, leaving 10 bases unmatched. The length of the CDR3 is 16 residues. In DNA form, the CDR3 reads TGTGCCAGCAGCTTAGAGCTGGCGGGAGGACTCTATGAGCAGTTCTTC. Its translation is CASSLELAGGLYEQFF.

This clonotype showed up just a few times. CDR3 bases: TGTGCCAGCAGCGTTTCAGGGGGCTATCTAGATACGCAGTATTTT. Its translation: CASSVSGGYLDTQYF. This rearrangement joins TRBV9 to TRBJ2-3; 8 bases line up with TRBD1. CDR3 length: 15 residues. In germline, CDR1 is SGDLS, CDR2 YYNGEE. V trimming: 2 bases; J trimming: 5 bases; junction bases outside the gene matches: 7.

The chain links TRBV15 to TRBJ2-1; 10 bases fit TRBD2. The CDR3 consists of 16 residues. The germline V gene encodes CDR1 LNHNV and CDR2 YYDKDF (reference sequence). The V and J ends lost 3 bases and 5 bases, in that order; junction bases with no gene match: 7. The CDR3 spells CATSSPAGGVNNEQFF. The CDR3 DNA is TGTGCCACCAGCAGCCCAGCGGGAGGGGTTAACAATGAGCAGTTCTTC.